The 5 T cell receptor beta chains below come from one sample, sequenced in a study of OX40 agonist ivuxolimab in advanced cancers. Method: immunoSEQ multiplex PCR; TCRdb's copy keeps in-frame clones and lacks some. Of 60,000 to 100,000 clones in the sample, around 86% were seen once. Sequencing used CD4+ or CD8+ T cells sorted from blood, obtained in a trial of the OX40 agonist ivuxolimab. The receptor source for this set is an adult with an advanced solid tumor such as melanoma, head and neck, liver or kidney cancer.

The chain is built from TRBV6-1 and TRBJ2-3; D assignment may be TRBD1 or TRBD2 (6 bases each). This CDR3 region has 14 residues. In germline, CDR1 is MNHNS, CDR2 SASEGT. The ends were cut back, 10 bases at V and 0 bases at J, with 14 bases in the middle. The CDR3 DNA reads TGTGCCACCGGGGGCCGCGGGAGCACAGATACGCAGTATTTT. It is translated as CATGGRGSTDTQYF.

V and J are TRBV7-9 and TRBJ2-1; no clear D gene. Germline-derived CDR1 and CDR2 are SEHNR and FQNEAQ (reference sequence). Trimming pared 6 bases from V and 0 bases from J, leaving 12 bases between. The CDR3 has 15 amino acids. DNA for the CDR3: TGTGCCAGCAGTCCAGACGTAGGCTCCTACAATGAGCAGTTCTTC. It specifies CASSPDVGSYNEQFF.

The chain links TRBV2 to TRBJ2-5; D may be TRBD1 (6 bases). The length of the CDR3 is 13 residues. Germline V lookup: CDR1 SNHLY, CDR2 FYNNEI. V shed 6 bases and J shed 5 bases, with 13 bases lying between them. Here the CDR3 DNA reads TGTGCCAGCAGCACAGGGATGGGGGAGACCCAGTACTTC. This encodes CASSTGMGETQYF.

V is TRBV7-2 and J is TRBJ1-5; D is uncertain. Germline-derived CDR1 and CDR2 are SGHTA and FQGNSA. The CDR3 covers 14 residues. V lost 3 bases and J lost 3, with 9 bases in between. The CDR3 DNA sequence: TGTGCCAGCAGCTTGGGATACATCAATCAGCCCCAGCATTTT. Translating it yields CASSLGYINQPQHF. The variable domain in full, completed from reference TRBV7-2 and TRBJ1-5, reads GAGVSQSPSNKVTEKGKDVELRCDPISGHTALYWYRQSLGQGLEFLIYFQGNSAPDKSGLPSDRFSAERTGGSVSTLTIQRTQQEDSAVYLCASSLGYINQPQHFGDGTRLSIL.

CDR3: CASLGGGLFSFTEAFF. CDR3 in DNA: TGCGCCAGCCTGGGGGGAGGTCTATTCAGTTTCACTGAAGCTTTCTTT. The chain combines TRBV4-1 with TRBJ1-1, with TRBD1 as a possible D gene (5 bases). The V end was cut by 8 bases, the J end by 4 bases, with 23 bases between. CDR3 length: 16 residues. CDR1 is MGHRA and CDR2 is YSYEKL in the germline V gene.